The rows below give T cell receptor beta chains drawn from one sample of a study of T cell responses to AZD1222 COVID-19 vaccine. Generated by immunoSEQ multiplex PCR, the TCRdb table keeps only in-frame clones and is missing some. This repertoire shows some 120,000 clones, around 90% found once; its top ten account for under 7%. This material consisted of peripheral blood, taken on day 0 of AZD1222 vaccination. Every receptor here comes from an adult in good health. Both conserved end residues are part of each CDR3.

CDR3aa,j_gene,v_gene
CASSYEGTSYNSPLHF,TRBJ1-6,TRBV6-2/TRBV6-3
CASSLSASDTQYF,TRBJ2-3,TRBV5-1
CASSEPDRGDYGYTF,TRBJ1-2,TRBV6-1
CASNRPGSSGANVLTF,TRBJ2-6,TRBV19
CASSVRGSEAFF,TRBJ1-1,TRBV7-9
CASSMGLGSGSGDEQYF,TRBJ2-7,TRBV2
CASSGQGGNQPQHF,TRBJ1-5,TRBV19
CSVSSGMEYLF,TRBJ1-1,TRBV29-1
CASSASRETQYF,TRBJ2-5,TRBV2
CASSPGSTGNTIYF,TRBJ1-3,TRBV10-2
CATSDPHLAKNIQYF,TRBJ2-4,TRBV24-1
CAWSHRANQPQHF,TRBJ1-5,TRBV30
CASSLTGGSGANVLTF,TRBJ2-6,TRBV5-8
CASSLGSSGVKTQYF,TRBJ2-5,TRBV5-1
CATSDFHSNQPQHF,TRBJ1-5,TRBV24-1
CASSLQMNTEAFF,TRBJ1-1,TRBV19
CASRTSGSSYNEQFF,TRBJ2-1,TRBV5-1
CASSIEGGTTGNTIYF,TRBJ1-3,TRBV19
CAQHSSGGSNTGELFF,TRBJ2-2,TRBV2
CASSYVGISSEAFF,TRBJ1-1,TRBV6-5
CASTLRRGRGTDTQYF,TRBJ2-3,TRBV21-1
CASSPTGSNTGELFF,TRBJ2-2,TRBV18
CASSFGTSGSNEQFF,TRBJ2-1,TRBV7-7
CASSDKSSGNYEQYF,TRBJ2-7,TRBV2
CASNPPGANSPLHF,TRBJ1-6,TRBV28
CASSPRGLADTQYF,TRBJ2-3,TRBV11-1
CASSEGARASNQPQHF,TRBJ1-5,TRBV10-2
CASSPDRSNQPQHF,TRBJ1-5,TRBV5-1
CAISERQGQSEKLFF,TRBJ1-4,TRBV10-3
CASRELEYGYTF,TRBJ1-2,TRBV2
CASSQGSGYQETQYF,TRBJ2-5,TRBV4-1
CASSPGQGTYEQYF,TRBJ2-7,TRBV3-1/TRBV3-2
CASNYFTGTSGRWHTGELFF,TRBJ2-2,TRBV23-1
CASTSDRASVGAFF,TRBJ1-1,TRBV6-5
CASSDGQGYSYTF,TRBJ1-2,TRBV5-1
CASSEAGLAYNSPLHF,TRBJ1-6,TRBV6-1
CASSVPNSPLHF,TRBJ1-6,TRBV9
CATSDSPGRGGGSYNEQFF,TRBJ2-1,TRBV24-1
CASSYSELSPLHF,TRBJ1-6,TRBV6-5
CAWNRGGAREETQYF,TRBJ2-5,TRBV30
CASSNLAGGGLGETQYF,TRBJ2-5,TRBV19
CASSYGLRGRGEKLFF,TRBJ1-4,TRBV28
CASSGENRGGQPQHF,TRBJ1-5,TRBV28
CASSGSGNIQYF,TRBJ2-4,TRBV9
CASSLSVPSGANVLTF,TRBJ2-6,TRBV5-1
CASSFYNTEAFF,TRBJ1-1,TRBV7-8
CASSAQTGANNQPQHF,TRBJ1-5,TRBV4-2
CASSLGVLHNEQFF,TRBJ2-1,TRBV13
CASSAGTGYEQYF,TRBJ2-7,TRBV7-9
CSVEDSDGGREKLFF,TRBJ1-4,TRBV29-1
CASRIYGSNQPQHF,TRBJ1-5,TRBV28
CASSLDGGRLYEQYF,TRBJ2-7,TRBV5-1
CASSRQGNNQPQHF,TRBJ1-5,TRBV28
CASSQEGQPYGYTF,TRBJ1-2,TRBV4-3
CASSVGTGNTIYF,TRBJ1-3,TRBV28